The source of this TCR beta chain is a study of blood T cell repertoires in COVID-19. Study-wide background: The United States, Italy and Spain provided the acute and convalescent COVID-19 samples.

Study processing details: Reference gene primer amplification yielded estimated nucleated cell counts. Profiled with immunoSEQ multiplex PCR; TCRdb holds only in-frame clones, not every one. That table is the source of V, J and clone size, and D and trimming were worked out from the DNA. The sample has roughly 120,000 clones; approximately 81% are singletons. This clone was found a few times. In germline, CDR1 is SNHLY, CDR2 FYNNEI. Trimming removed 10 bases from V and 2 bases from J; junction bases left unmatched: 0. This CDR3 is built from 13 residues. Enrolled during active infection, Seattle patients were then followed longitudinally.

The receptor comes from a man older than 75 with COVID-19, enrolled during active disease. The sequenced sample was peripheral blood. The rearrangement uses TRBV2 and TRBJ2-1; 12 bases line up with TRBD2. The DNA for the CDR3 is TGTGCCACTAGCGGGGGGGCCTACAATGAGCAGTTCTTC. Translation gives CATSGGAYNEQFF. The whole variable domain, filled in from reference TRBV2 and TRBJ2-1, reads EPEVTQTPSHQVTQMGQEVILRCVPISNHLYFYWYRQILGQKVEFLVSFYNNEISEKSEIFDDQFSVERPDGSNFTLKIRSTKLEDSAMYFCATSGGAYNEQFFGPGTRLTVL.